The present T cell receptor beta chain was sequenced within a study of blood T cells in healthy people across ages. Overall study results and limits: Researchers said unsorted PBMCs prevented a conclusive naive versus antigen-experienced comparison. Expanded clonotype shifts may have been confounded, as the donors had an unknown CMV status.

Primers used in a second PCR of roughly 6 to 11 cycles were a sample-barcoded 5' primer and a J-beta primer mix. MiXCR was run by TCRdb on the 5' RACE reads, yielding one entry per CDR3 protein. Among approximately 1.5 million distinct CDR3 sequences listed, about 45% were seen once. The CDR3 sequence is 14 residues long. After removal of 3 bases from V and 2 bases from J, the junction contained 5 bases not matched to a gene. Germline V lookup: CDR1 SGDLS, CDR2 YYNGEE. A note on this clonotype: Its antigen is undetermined.

The chain employs TRBV9 and TRBJ2-7, with TRBD1 matching over 7 bases. The TCR was taken from a woman between 18 and 30 years old in good health. The sample was blood. This CDR3 reads CASSAGQVAYEQYF. The DNA of the CDR3 is TGTGCCAGCAGCGCTGGACAGGTGGCCTACGAGCAGTACTTC.